Presented here are 27 T cell receptor beta chains from one specimen sequenced in a study of blood T cell repertoires in COVID-19. TCRdb's table, derived via immunoSEQ multiplex PCR, lists solely in-frame clones and lacks some. The sample lists about 170,000 clones; roughly nine tenths were seen once. The specimen was peripheral blood. These receptors originate from a woman older than 75 in a cohort sampled during active or convalescent COVID-19.

CDR3 nucleotides: TGTGCCAGCAGTTACAGCCCCAAGAGAAATTCACCCCTCCACTTT. It yields the protein CASSYSPKRNSPLHF. V and J are TRBV6-5 and TRBJ1-6; D not resolved. Germline CDR1 reads MNHEY; CDR2 reads SVGAGI. Trimming stripped 2 bases from V and 7 bases from J, with 12 bases between. The CDR3 has 15 amino acids.

The chain joins TRBV30 to TRBJ2-3; 12 bases agree with TRBD2. The CDR3 length is 17 residues. Germline-derived CDR1 and CDR2 are GTSNPN and SVGIG (reference sequence). J lost 3 bases, V lost 0 bases, and 7 bases had no gene match. The CDR3 here is CAWSVPSGGARTDTQYF. In nucleotides, the CDR3 is TGTGCCTGGAGTGTACCTAGCGGGGGGGCGAGAACAGATACGCAGTATTTT.

The rearrangement uses TRBV18 and TRBJ1-4, with D maybe TRBD1 (5 bases). Germline loops: CDR1 KGHSH, CDR2 LQKENI. V lost 7 bases and J 8 bases, leaving 14 bases between the germline ends. The CDR3 loop spans 13 amino acids. CDR3: CASLGEGGEKLFF. CDR3 bases: TGTGCCAGCTTAGGGGAGGGCGGGGAAAAACTGTTTTTT.

The V and J genes are TRBV28 and TRBJ1-1; 8 bases are a match to TRBD1. The CDR3 contains 15 residues. The germline CDR1 and CDR2 sequences are MDHEN and SYDVKM. The V segment lost 2 bases and the J segment 5 bases; nucleotides outside the gene matches: 7. The CDR3 loop reads CASSLVDREGTEAFF. Here the CDR3 DNA reads TGTGCCAGCAGTTTAGTGGACAGGGAAGGGACTGAAGCTTTCTTT.

The chain employs TRBV6-5 and TRBJ2-1; 10 bases align to TRBD2. Germline V gene lookup returns CDR1 MNHEY and CDR2 SVGAGI. V was clipped by 1 base and J by 7 bases; unmatched bases: 7. CDR3 size: 16 residues. The CDR3 is CASSYFGTSVINEQFF. CDR3 nucleotides: TGTGCCAGCAGTTACTTTGGGACTAGCGTTATTAATGAGCAGTTCTTC.

The chain joins TRBV7-2 to TRBJ1-4; 9 nucleotides match TRBD1. Losses at the gene ends were 4 bases for V and 5 bases for J; bases not matched to a gene: 5. Germline V gene sequence: CDR1 SGHTA, CDR2 FQGNSA. This CDR3 is built from 15 residues. The CDR3 DNA sequence: TGTGCCAGCAGCTCAGGGACAGGGAGGAATGAAAAACTGTTTTTT. It translates to CASSSGTGRNEKLFF. The full variable domain, its missing parts supplied by reference TRBV7-2 and TRBJ1-4, is GAGVSQSPSNKVTEKGKDVELRCDPISGHTALYWYRQSLGQGLEFLIYFQGNSAPDKSGLPSDRFSAERTGGSVSTLTIQRTQQEDSAVYLCASSSGTGRNEKLFFGSGTQLSVL.

V usage is TRBV6-4 and J usage is TRBJ2-1, with 7 positions matching TRBD2. Germline lookup yields CDR1 MRHNA and CDR2 SNTAGT. Losses at the gene ends were 7 bases for V and 1 base for J; bases not matched to a gene: 7. The CDR3 totals 15 residues. CDR3 DNA: TGTGCCAGCAAAACTAGCGCTAGGTCCTACAATGAGCAGTTCTTC. This sequence encodes CASKTSARSYNEQFF.

The chain employs TRBV5-4 and TRBJ2-7; 9 bases agree with TRBD2. Unmatched junction bases numbered 6, after V lost 0 bases and J lost 2 bases. Germline-derived CDR1 and CDR2 are SGHNT and YYREEE (reference sequence). The CDR3 contains 16 residues. CDR3 nucleotides: TGTGCCAGCAGCTTGGGAGGCGGGAGGGCCACCTACGAGCAGTACGTC. Translating it yields CASSLGGGRATYEQYV.

The chain joins TRBV7-9 to TRBJ1-1; maybe TRBD1 (5 bases). The ends were cut back, 5 bases at V and 7 bases at J, with 8 bases in the middle. This CDR3 is built from 11 residues. CDR1 and CDR2 from the germline V gene are SEHNR and FQNEAQ (reference sequence). As DNA, the CDR3 is TGTGCCAGCAGCCGGGGGTATGAAGCTTTCTTT. Translated, it gives CASSRGYEAFF.

V gene TRBV10-1 combines with J gene TRBJ1-2; D ambiguous. Germline V lookup: CDR1 WNHNN, CDR2 SYGVQD (reference sequence). V dropped 4 bases and J dropped 8 bases, with 32 bases sitting between them. The CDR3 runs 19 residues. The CDR3 coding sequence is TGCGCCAGCAGTGTTGATCTTATCTGGAGGGTATATCCTTCCGACGGCTACACCTTC. It is translated as CASSVDLIWRVYPSDGYTF.

The chain employs TRBV7-6 and TRBJ1-6, with TRBD1 matching 8 bases. The germline V gene encodes CDR1 SGHVS and CDR2 FNYEAQ. J was trimmed by 9 bases and V by 1 base; bases with no gene match: 11. CDR3 length: 17 amino acids. The CDR3 sequence: CASSLVAGGNNVSPLHF. DNA of the CDR3: TGTGCCAGCAGCTTAGTTGCAGGGGGCAATAATGTTTCACCCCTCCACTTT.

The V call is TRBV5-8, the J call TRBJ2-3; 13 nucleotides agree with TRBD2. Germline-derived CDR1 and CDR2 are SGHTS and YDEGEE. Trimming cost V 2 bases and J 1 base; bases outside gene matches: 1. This CDR3 comprises 16 residues. CDR3 sequence: CASSFGLAGGTDTQYF. The DNA for the CDR3 is TGTGCCAGCAGCTTTGGACTAGCGGGGGGCACAGATACGCAGTATTTT.

The chain recombines TRBV10-1 with TRBJ2-5, with a tentative D call TRBD1 (6 bases). The CDR3 sequence is 13 residues long. Trimming removed 4 bases from V and 5 bases from J, with 11 bases in between. Germline assignment: CDR1 WNHNN and CDR2 SYGVQD (reference sequence). This chain's CDR3 is CASSADRLETQYF. CDR3 DNA: TGCGCCAGCAGTGCTGACAGGTTGGAGACCCAGTACTTC.

J is TRBJ2-1 and V is TRBV4-1; D is undetermined. Germline CDR1 MGHRA, CDR2 YSYEKL. The ends were cut back, 1 base at V and 9 bases at J, with 7 bases in the middle. This CDR3 has 12 residues. The CDR3 DNA is TGCGCCAGCAGCCAAGTCTTGGCTGAGCAGTTCTTC. It translates to CASSQVLAEQFF.

The table lists this clone with a count of one. The chain recombines TRBV11-3 with TRBJ2-1; D call uncertain. With 1 base removed from V and 6 bases from J, the gap between germline ends came to 13 bases. The CDR3 is made up of 15 amino acids. Germline V CDR1 and CDR2: SGHNT, YENEEA. The CDR3 nucleotides are TGTGCCAGCAGCTTAGTGGGCATCGCCCCCAATGAGCAGTTCTTC. Translating it yields CASSLVGIAPNEQFF.

About this clone: One end of the junction fails to match germline, which may point to a read error. The chain carries TRBV6-5 and TRBJ1-2, with D possibly TRBD1 on 5 matching bases. The CDR3 runs 13 residues. Germline values: CDR1 MNHEY, CDR2 SVGAGI. CDR3 sequence (DNA): TGTGCCAGCAGCCAAGGGGATAACTATGACTACACCTTC. Amino acid sequence: CASSQGDNYDYTF.

V and J are TRBV6-6 and TRBJ2-1, with 12 positions matching TRBD2. V was clipped by 5 bases and J by 4 bases; unmatched bases: 12. The CDR3 is 18 amino acids. Per the germline V gene, CDR1 is MNHNY and CDR2 is SVGAGI (reference sequence). The CDR3 protein is CASSPGRLAGGAYNEQFF. As DNA, the CDR3 is TGTGCCAGCAGTCCTGGGAGGCTAGCGGGAGGGGCATACAATGAGCAGTTCTTC.

V and J are TRBV11-2 and TRBJ2-3, with 8 bases fitting TRBD2. The CDR3 is 17 amino acids. Germline V gene sequence: CDR1 SGHAT, CDR2 FQNNGV. V lost 0 bases to trimming and J lost 6 bases; unmatched junction nucleotides: 11. CDR3 nucleotide sequence: TGTGCCAGCAGCTTAGACCCCGGGGGGGGCGTCGCGGATACGCAGTATTTT. It encodes CASSLDPGGGVADTQYF. Looking up the rest from reference TRBV11-2 and TRBJ2-3 gives the full variable domain: EAGVAQSPRYKIIEKRQSVAFWCNPISGHATLYWYQQILGQGPKLLIQFQNNGVVDDSQLPKDRFSAERLKGVDSTLKIQPAKLEDSAVYLCASSLDPGGGVADTQYFGPGTRLTVL.

The chain is built from TRBV28 and TRBJ1-5, with D perhaps matching TRBD1 (5 bases). V was shortened by 3 bases and J by 2 bases, with 11 bases between the two germline ends. This CDR3 has 15 residues. Germline V gene sequence: CDR1 MDHEN, CDR2 SYDVKM. The CDR3, as DNA: TGTGCCAGCAGTTTTCAGGGTGTGGGCAATCAGCCCCAGCATTTT. It is translated as CASSFQGVGNQPQHF.

This clone was counted between two and nine times. The V call is TRBV30, the J call TRBJ1-2; TRBD1 matches 8 bases. V lost 2 bases, J lost 4 bases, and 9 bases stayed unmatched. Germline V gene lookup returns CDR1 GTSNPN and CDR2 SVGIG (reference sequence). The CDR3 contains 15 residues. In DNA form, the CDR3 reads TGTGCCTGGAGTCTCCGAGGACAGGGCCCCTATGGCTACACCTTC. This encodes CAWSLRGQGPYGYTF.

V usage is TRBV2 and J usage is TRBJ2-3, with 15 bases identical to TRBD2. J was trimmed by 4 bases and V by 5 bases; bases with no gene match: 7. Germline assignment: CDR1 SNHLY and CDR2 FYNNEI. The CDR3 sequence is 17 residues long. The chain's CDR3 is CASSSPGLAGGPDTQYF. Here the CDR3 DNA reads TGTGCCAGCAGTTCCCCGGGACTAGCGGGAGGACCAGATACGCAGTATTTT.

V is TRBV5-1 and J is TRBJ2-1; 9 nucleotides line up with TRBD1. Unmatched junction bases numbered 7, after V lost 0 bases and J lost 12 bases. This CDR3 comprises 14 residues. Germline V gene data show CDR1 as SGHRS and CDR2 as YFSETQ. This chain's CDR3 is CASSLDGQGTVQFF. CDR3 DNA sequence: TGCGCCAGCAGCTTGGATGGACAGGGGACGGTGCAGTTCTTC.

The chain joins TRBV6-5 to TRBJ2-1, with a possible D match to TRBD1 (5 bases). The germline gives CDR1 MNHEY, CDR2 SVGAGI. CDR3 size: 15 residues. V was clipped by 2 bases and J by 6 bases, with 14 bases between them. This chain's CDR3 is CASSYAGINPNEQFF. As DNA, the CDR3 is TGTGCCAGCAGTTACGCAGGGATAAATCCCAATGAGCAGTTCTTC.

J is TRBJ1-2 and V is TRBV18; possible D gene TRBD1, 5 bases. Germline V gives CDR1 KGHSH, CDR2 LQKENI. With 4 bases removed from V and 2 bases from J, the gap between germline ends came to 8 bases. The CDR3 totals 13 residues. The CDR3 loop reads CASSLGANYGYTF. The CDR3 coding sequence is TGTGCCAGCTCACTAGGGGCGAACTATGGCTACACCTTC.

This rearrangement joins TRBV6-6 to TRBJ2-7; the match to TRBD1 covers 7 bases. The germline gives CDR1 MNHNY, CDR2 SVGAGI (reference sequence). The junction had 13 bases not matched to a gene; V was cut back by 5 bases and J by 3 bases. The length of the CDR3 is 16 residues. The CDR3 coding sequence is TGTGCCAGCAGTCGCGGACCGGGACAGAGAAACTACGAGCAGTACTTC. Translating gives CASSRGPGQRNYEQYF.

This chain connects TRBV5-4 to TRBJ2-1; TRBD1 matches at 10 bases. From germline, CDR1 is SGHNT and CDR2 YYREEE (reference sequence). The CDR3 is 14 residues long. V dropped 4 bases and J dropped 4; count of bases not matched to a gene: 2. The CDR3 region has the DNA TGTGCCAGCAGCCTGGGACAGGGGTACAATGAGCAGTTCTTC. Protein: CASSLGQGYNEQFF.

This chain joins TRBV10-3 and TRBJ1-1; 7 bases agree with TRBD1. In germline, CDR1 is ENHRY, CDR2 SYGVKD. The CDR3 totals 16 residues. Trimming at V came to 3 bases and at J to 8 bases, leaving 15 bases not matched to a gene. The CDR3 nucleotides read TGTGCCATCAGTGACCTATCTAGACAGGGACGGGAGGAAGCTTTCTTT. It is translated as CAISDLSRQGREEAFF.